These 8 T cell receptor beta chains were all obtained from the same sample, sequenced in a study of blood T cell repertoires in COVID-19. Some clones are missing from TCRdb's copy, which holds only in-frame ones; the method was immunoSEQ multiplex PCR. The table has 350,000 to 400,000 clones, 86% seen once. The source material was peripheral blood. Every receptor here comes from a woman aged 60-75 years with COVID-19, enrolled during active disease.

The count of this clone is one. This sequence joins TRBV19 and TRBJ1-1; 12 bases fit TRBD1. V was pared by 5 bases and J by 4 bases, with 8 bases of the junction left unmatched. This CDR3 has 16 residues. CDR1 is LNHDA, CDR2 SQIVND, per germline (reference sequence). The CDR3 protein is CASSSRDRGLSTEAFF. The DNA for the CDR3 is TGTGCCAGTAGTTCCCGGGACAGGGGGCTGAGCACTGAAGCTTTCTTT.

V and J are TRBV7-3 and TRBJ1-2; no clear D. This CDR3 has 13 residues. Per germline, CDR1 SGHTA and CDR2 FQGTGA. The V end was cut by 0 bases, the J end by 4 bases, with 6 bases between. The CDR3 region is CASSLTGAYGYTF. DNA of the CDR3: TGTGCCAGCAGCTTAACGGGAGCCTATGGCTACACCTTC.

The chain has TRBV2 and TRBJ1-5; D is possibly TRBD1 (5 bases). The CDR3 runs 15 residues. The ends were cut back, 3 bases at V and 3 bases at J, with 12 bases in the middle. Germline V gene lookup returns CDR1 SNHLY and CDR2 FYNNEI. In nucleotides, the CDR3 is TGTGCCAGCAGTGATTCAGGGTTTGCCAATCAGCCCCAGCATTTT. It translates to CASSDSGFANQPQHF.

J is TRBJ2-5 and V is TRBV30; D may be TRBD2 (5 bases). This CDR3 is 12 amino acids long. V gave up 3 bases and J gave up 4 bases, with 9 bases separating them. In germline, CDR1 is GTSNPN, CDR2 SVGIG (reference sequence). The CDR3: CAWRGLPETQYF. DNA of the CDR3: TGTGCCTGGAGAGGACTCCCAGAGACCCAGTACTTC.

In DNA, the CDR3 is TGTGCCAGTAGCTTGGGGGGTTTCCAAGAGACCCAGTACTTC. Translated, it gives CASSLGGFQETQYF. The chain employs TRBV19 and TRBJ2-5; D perhaps matches TRBD2 (6 bases). The V end was cut by 6 bases, the J end by 1 base, with 12 bases between. CDR3 length equals 14 residues. CDR1 and CDR2 from the germline V gene are LNHDA and SQIVND (reference sequence).

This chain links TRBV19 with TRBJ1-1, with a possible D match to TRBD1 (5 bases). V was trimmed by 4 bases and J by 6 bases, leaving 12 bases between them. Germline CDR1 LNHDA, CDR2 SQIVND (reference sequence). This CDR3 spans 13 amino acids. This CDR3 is CASSKQVYSEAFF. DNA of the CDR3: TGTGCCAGTAGTAAACAGGTCTACTCTGAAGCTTTCTTT. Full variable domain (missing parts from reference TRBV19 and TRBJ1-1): DGGITQSPKYLFRKEGQNVTLSCEQNLNHDAMYWYRQDPGQGLRLIYYSQIVNDFQKGDIAEGYSVSREKKESFPLTVTSAQKNPTAFYLCASSKQVYSEAFFGQGTRLTVV.

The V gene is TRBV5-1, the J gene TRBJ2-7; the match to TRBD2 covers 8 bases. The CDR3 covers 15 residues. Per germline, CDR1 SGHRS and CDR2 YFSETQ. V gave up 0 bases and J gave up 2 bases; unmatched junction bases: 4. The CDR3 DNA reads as TGCGCCAGCAGCTTGGCCGGGACTAGAGCCTACGAGCAGTACTTC. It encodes CASSLAGTRAYEQYF.

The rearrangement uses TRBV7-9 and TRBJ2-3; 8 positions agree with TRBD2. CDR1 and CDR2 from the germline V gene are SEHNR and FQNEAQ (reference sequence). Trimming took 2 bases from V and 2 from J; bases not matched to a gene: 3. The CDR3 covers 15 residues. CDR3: CASSLQRGNTDTQYF. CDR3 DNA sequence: TGTGCCAGCAGCTTACAGCGGGGGAACACAGATACGCAGTATTTT.